This T cell receptor beta chain is from a study of T cell responses to AZD1222 COVID-19 vaccine. Whole-study findings and limits: The CD4 TCRs associated with vaccination extended across spike and predominated at 160-218 and 743-854.

With respect to this clone: The target antigen is unknown.

Per the germline V gene, CDR1 is KGHSH and CDR2 is LQKENI. The CDR3 extends over 16 amino acids. J gave up 1 base and V 0 bases, and 4 bases lay outside the gene matches. Sequencing was performed with immunoSEQ multiplex PCR; in TCRdb, only in-frame clones are kept and a portion is missing. This table has over 130,000 clones, around 90% appearing once. Specimen: peripheral blood, collected 28 days after the second AZD1222 dose. J is TRBJ2-7 and V is TRBV18; the match to TRBD2 covers 9 bases. This receptor was identified in an adult who received the AZD1222 COVID-19 vaccine. The CDR3 DNA reads TGTGCCAGCTCACCACCGGAGGCGGGAGGGTCCTACGAGCAGTACTTC. It yields the protein CASSPPEAGGSYEQYF.